These T cell receptor beta chains were read from a single sample in a study of blood T cell repertoires in COVID-19. Generated by immunoSEQ multiplex PCR, the TCRdb table keeps only in-frame clones and is missing some. The sample lists some 200,000 clones, 65% to 90% occurring once. The sequenced sample was peripheral blood. Receptor source: a woman aged 70-85 years with COVID-19, enrolled during active disease. CDR3s include the opening cysteine and the closing phenylalanine or tryptophan. Each record gives: V gene, D gene, J gene, CDR3 length, clone size, CDR3 protein, CDR3 DNA. D genes are given only for firm matches. Clone size, where shown, is once, few, many, or a class for clones that have expanded.

TRBV15	TRBD2	TRBJ2-7	16	NA	CATSRGAGGWSPEQYF	TGTGCCACCAGCAGAGGAGCGGGGGGGTGGTCTCCCGAGCAGTACTTC
TRBV19	TRBD1	TRBJ1-5	15	NA	CASSIGEGGGQPQHF	TGTGCCAGTAGTATAGGTGAAGGGGGCGGTCAGCCCCAGCATTTT
TRBV4-1	NA	TRBJ1-3	13	NA	CASSLGQGNTIYF	TGCGCCAGCAGCCTTGGACAGGGAAACACCATATATTTT
TRBV6-6	TRBD1	TRBJ1-1	14	NA	CASSQHDRVTEAFF	TGTGCCAGCAGTCAACATGACAGGGTCACTGAAGCTTTCTTT
TRBV6-2/TRBV6-3	NA	TRBJ1-4	18	once	CASSYPGLPPQPNEKLFF	TGTGCCAGCAGTTACCCGGGACTCCCACCTCAACCTAATGAAAAACTGTTTTTT
TRBV9	NA	TRBJ1-1	13	NA	CASSATGVTEAFF	TGTGCCAGCAGCGCCACAGGTGTGACTGAAGCTTTCTTT
TRBV6-2/TRBV6-3	TRBD1	TRBJ1-2	15	NA	CASSYGDRGTYGYTF	TGTGCCAGCAGTTATGGGGACAGGGGCACCTATGGCTACACCTTC
TRBV19	TRBD1	TRBJ1-5	15	NA	CASRGTGGGNQPQHF	TGTGCCAGTAGGGGGACAGGGGGCGGCAATCAGCCCCAGCATTTT
TRBV5-1	NA	TRBJ1-1	15	NA	CASSLSPVANTEAFF	TGCGCCAGCAGCTTGAGTCCGGTAGCGAACACTGAAGCTTTCTTT
TRBV3-1/TRBV3-2	NA	TRBJ1-3	15	NA	CASSSRQVNGNTIYF	TGTGCCAGCAGCTCCCGACAGGTTAATGGAAACACCATATATTTT
TRBV4-2	TRBD2	TRBJ2-2	15	NA	CASSLRGGDTGELFF	TGTGCCAGCAGCCTCCGGGGGGGTGACACCGGGGAGCTGTTTTTT
TRBV5-8	TRBD1	TRBJ1-2	16	once	CASSLRSGGFNYGYTF	TGTGCCAGCAGTCTGCGGTCAGGGGGCTTCAACTATGGCTACACCTTC
TRBV11-3	NA	TRBJ1-1	14	NA	CASSLGGGVTEAFF	TGTGCCAGCAGCTTAGGCGGGGGCGTGACTGAAGCTTTCTTT
TRBV4-1	NA	TRBJ2-7	15	few	CASSQGLGSGYEQYF	TGCGCCAGCAGCCAAGGGTTAGGTAGCGGTTACGAGCAGTACTTC
TRBV25-1	TRBD1	TRBJ2-7	16	few	CASSDPRDRGKNEQYF	TGTGCCAGCAGTGACCCCCGGGACAGGGGTAAAAACGAGCAGTACTTC
TRBV4-2	NA	TRBJ2-1	13	NA	CASSQEDKPEQFF	TGTGCCAGCAGCCAAGAAGACAAACCGGAGCAGTTCTTC
TRBV21-1	NA	TRBJ1-3	16	NA	CASSPGGEGQGNTIYF	TGTGCCAGCAGCCCTGGGGGTGAGGGACAAGGAAACACCATATATTTT
TRBV18	NA	TRBJ2-1	13	NA	CASSPPGDHEQFF	TGTGCCAGCTCACCTCCAGGGGACCATGAGCAGTTCTTC
TRBV6-6	NA	TRBJ1-5	15	NA	CASRAETPSNQPQHF	TGTGCCAGCAGAGCCGAGACACCCAGCAATCAGCCCCAGCATTTT
TRBV4-2	NA	TRBJ1-2	16	NA	CASSPRERGEGYGYTF	TGTGCCAGCAGCCCCAGAGAGCGGGGGGAAGGTTATGGCTACACCTTC
TRBV9	NA	TRBJ1-6	13	NA	CASSVDLVSPLHF	TGTGCCAGCAGCGTAGATCTAGTATCACCCCTCCACTTT
TRBV7-8	TRBD1	TRBJ1-5	16	few	CASSFVGTGPNQPQHF	TGTGCCAGCAGCTTTGTGGGGACAGGGCCCAATCAGCCCCAGCATTTT
TRBV5-4	TRBD1	TRBJ1-2	16	NA	CASSRVRSGGTYGYTF	TGTGCCAGCAGCCGGGTGAGGTCAGGGGGCACCTATGGCTACACCTTC
TRBV18	TRBD1	TRBJ1-1	14	NA	CASSASGGVTEAFF	TGTGCCAGCTCAGCTTCAGGGGGTGTCACTGAAGCTTTCTTT
TRBV7-3	TRBD1	TRBJ2-1	15	NA	CASSSPGTGYNEQFF	TGTGCCAGCAGCTCCCCCGGGACAGGCTACAATGAGCAGTTCTTC
TRBV9	TRBD1	TRBJ2-3	16	NA	CASSPIGQGVTDTQYF	TGTGCCAGCAGCCCTATAGGACAGGGAGTAACAGATACGCAGTATTTT
TRBV6-6	NA	TRBJ1-1	13	NA	CASEEGRGTEAFF	TGTGCCAGCGAGGAGGGCAGAGGAACTGAAGCTTTCTTT
TRBV3-1/TRBV3-2	TRBD1	TRBJ1-5	17	NA	CASSQRQGAGSNQPQHF	TGTGCCAGCAGCCAAAGACAGGGGGCTGGTAGCAATCAGCCCCAGCATTTT
TRBV28	TRBD2	TRBJ2-1	13	NA	CASSLAGEGEQFF	TGTGCCAGCAGTTTGGCGGGGGAGGGTGAGCAGTTCTTC
TRBV7-2	NA	TRBJ1-3	14	NA	CASSSSGSGNTIYF	TGTGCCAGCAGCTCCTCAGGTAGTGGAAACACCATATATTTT
TRBV2	TRBD1	TRBJ1-1	14	NA	CASSEHPGGLEAFF	TGTGCCAGCAGTGAACACCCAGGGGGCTTAGAAGCTTTCTTT
TRBV6-5	TRBD1	TRBJ2-7	12	few	CATVDRAYEQYF	TGTGCCACCGTGGACAGGGCCTACGAGCAGTACTTC
TRBV7-3	NA	TRBJ2-4	13	NA	CASSLGRQNIQYF	TGTGCCAGCAGCTTAGGCAGGCAAAACATTCAGTACTTC
TRBV4-1	NA	TRBJ2-1	16	NA	CASSQVGTSSYNEQFF	TGCGCCAGCAGCCAAGTTGGAACTAGCTCCTACAATGAGCAGTTCTTC
TRBV30	TRBD1	TRBJ2-3	17	NA	CAWSALETGLGTDTQYF	TGTGCCTGGAGTGCCCTAGAGACAGGGTTGGGCACAGATACGCAGTATTTT
TRBV7-2	NA	TRBJ2-1	15	NA	CASSLGVPSEGEQFF	TGTGCCAGCAGCTTAGGAGTTCCTAGCGAAGGTGAGCAGTTCTTC
TRBV6-5	TRBD1	TRBJ1-2	16	NA	CASSSGTGVPWDGYTF	TGTGCCAGCAGTTCCGGGACAGGGGTCCCCTGGGATGGCTACACCTTC
TRBV9	NA	TRBJ1-2	15	few	CASSVAGDGNYGYTF	TGTGCCAGCAGCGTAGCGGGGGATGGGAACTATGGCTACACCTTC
TRBV7-6	TRBD1	TRBJ1-5	17	NA	CASSLRTGVISDQPQHF	TGTGCCAGCAGCTTAAGGACAGGGGTGATATCTGATCAGCCCCAGCATTTT
TRBV6-2/TRBV6-3	TRBD2	TRBJ2-7	14	NA	CASSPRRGDYEQYF	TGTGCCAGCAGTCCCCGGCGGGGGGACTACGAGCAGTACTTC
TRBV4-3	NA	TRBJ1-4	16	once	CASSQSARGENEKLFF	TGCGCCAGCAGCCAATCCGCCCGGGGGGAAAATGAAAAACTGTTTTTT
TRBV7-7	NA	TRBJ2-1	13	NA	CASSLEYSGEQFF	TGTGCTAGCAGCTTAGAATATAGCGGTGAGCAGTTCTTC
TRBV4-2	NA	TRBJ1-6	17	few	CASSRLGQSNLPSPLHF	TGTGCCAGCAGCCGACTCGGACAGAGTAACCTCCCTTCCCCCCTCCACTTT
TRBV7-2	TRBD2	TRBJ2-7	15	NA	CASSLRTSGKDEQYF	TGTGCCAGCAGCTTAAGGACTAGCGGGAAGGACGAGCAGTACTTC
TRBV18	TRBD1	TRBJ1-2	16	NA	CASSPLQGAWDYGYTF	TGTGCCAGCTCACCCCTACAGGGGGCTTGGGACTATGGCTACACCTTC
TRBV5-3	TRBD1	TRBJ1-5	16	NA	CARSFPCRDSYQPQHF	TGTGCCAGAAGCTTCCCATGTCGGGACAGCTATCAGCCCCAGCATTTT
TRBV3-1/TRBV3-2	TRBD1	TRBJ2-7	15	NA	CASSQAGTGLYEQYF	TGTGCCAGCAGCCAAGCCGGGACAGGTTTATACGAGCAGTACTTC
TRBV29-1	TRBD1	TRBJ2-7	17	NA	CSTTISGTGDVGYEQYF	TGCAGCACCACCATTTCCGGGACAGGGGATGTGGGCTACGAGCAGTACTTC
TRBV11-3	TRBD1	TRBJ1-3	15	NA	CASTVGGSRGNTIYF	TGTGCCAGCACCGTAGGGGGCTCGAGAGGAAACACCATATATTTT
TRBV7-2	NA	TRBJ2-2	16	NA	CASSLASDMPTGELFF	TGTGCCAGCAGCTTAGCCTCCGACATGCCCACCGGGGAGCTGTTTTTT
TRBV19	NA	TRBJ1-1	14	NA	CASSINQGGTEAFF	TGTGCCAGTAGTATCAATCAAGGAGGGACTGAAGCTTTCTTT
TRBV30	TRBD2	TRBJ2-1	13	NA	CASPREGSHEQFF	TGTGCCTCGCCGCGGGAGGGGTCCCATGAGCAGTTCTTC
TRBV10-3	NA	TRBJ1-2	13	NA	CAISEVGNYGYTF	TGTGCCATCAGCGAAGTCGGGAACTATGGCTACACCTTC
TRBV24-1	NA	TRBJ1-2	13	NA	CATSGGGWYGYTF	TGTGCCACCAGTGGCGGGGGTTGGTATGGCTACACCTTC
TRBV23-1	TRBD1	TRBJ1-2	16	NA	CASSQTGLAGGDGYTF	TGCGCCAGCAGTCAAACCGGCCTCGCAGGGGGCGATGGCTACACCTTC
TRBV19	NA	TRBJ1-3	16	NA	CASSIDHFLAGNTIYF	TGTGCCAGTAGTATAGATCATTTTTTAGCTGGAAACACCATATATTTT